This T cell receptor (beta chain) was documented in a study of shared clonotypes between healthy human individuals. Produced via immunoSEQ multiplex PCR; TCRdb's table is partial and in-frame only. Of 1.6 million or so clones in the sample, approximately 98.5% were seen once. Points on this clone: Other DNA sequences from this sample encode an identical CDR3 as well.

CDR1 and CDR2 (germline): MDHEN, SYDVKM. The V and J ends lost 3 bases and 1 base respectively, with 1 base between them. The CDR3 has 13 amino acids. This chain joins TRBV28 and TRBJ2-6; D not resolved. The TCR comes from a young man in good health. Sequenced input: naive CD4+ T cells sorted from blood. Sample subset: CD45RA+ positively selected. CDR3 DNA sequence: TGTGCCAGCAGTTTGTCTGGGGCCAACGTCCTGACTTTC. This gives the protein CASSLSGANVLTF.